These 18 T cell receptor beta chains originate from one sample sequenced in a study of T-cell memory formation after mild COVID-19. TCRdb processed the 5' RACE reads anew with MiXCR; each CDR3 protein has one entry. The sample has roughly 620,000 distinct CDR3 sequences; under 20% are singletons. Sample: PBMCs or a T cell subset sorted from them (not recorded which). The receptors originated from an adult woman who had mild COVID-19 (a few samples of this study predate the infection). Cell type and time point are not known.

This clonotype turned up a few times. As DNA, the CDR3 is TGTGCCAGCAGCCTCCGGGGCACAATATTCCCCTACGAGCAGTACTTC. It yields the protein CASSLRGTIFPYEQYF. The chain links TRBV3-1 to TRBJ2-7; D is tentatively TRBD1 or TRBD2 (5 bases each). The germline V and J ends were trimmed by 4 bases and 2 bases, with 18 bases remaining between them. In germline, CDR1 is LGHDT, CDR2 YNNKEL (reference sequence). CDR3 size: 16 residues.

This chain joins TRBV15 and TRBJ2-7; TRBD1 matches at 9 bases. CDR1 and CDR2 (germline): LNHNV, YYDKDF (reference sequence). V was clipped by 3 bases and J by 2 bases; unmatched bases: 5. The CDR3 is 15 amino acids. CDR3 region: CATSSARDRAYEQYF. CDR3 nucleotides: TGTGCCACCAGCAGTGCCCGGGACAGGGCCTACGAGCAGTACTTC.

The chain carries TRBV24-1 and TRBJ2-7; TRBD2 might be the D (6 bases). V lost 7 bases to trimming and J lost 4 bases, with 10 bases between them. Germline CDR1 reads KGHDR; CDR2 reads SFDVKD. CDR3 length: 12 amino acids. CDR3 sequence reads: CATSRDSYEQYF. DNA for the CDR3: TGTGCCACCAGCCGGGACTCATACGAGCAGTACTTC.

This clonotype was picked up a small number of times. The chain joins TRBV12-3 or TRBV12-4 to TRBJ2-2; the match to TRBD2 covers 12 bases. This CDR3 comprises 16 residues. Trimming removed 6 bases from V and 7 bases from J; junction bases left unmatched: 9. The CDR3 DNA sequence: TGTGCCAGCAGCTCCCTAGCGGGGGGGCAGGGCGGGGAGCTGTTTTTT. Protein: CASSSLAGGQGGELFF.

The J gene is TRBJ2-1, the V gene TRBV10-3; TRBD1 aligns across 11 bases. CDR1 and CDR2 (germline): ENHRY, SYGVKD. The CDR3 loop spans 17 amino acids. V was pared by 0 bases and J by 4 bases, with 5 bases of the junction left unmatched. CDR3 DNA: TGTGCCATCAGTGAGTCGACGGACAGGGGGCAGTACAATGAGCAGTTCTTC. It yields the protein CAISESTDRGQYNEQFF.

The V and J genes are TRBV7-9 and TRBJ1-4; D is perhaps TRBD1 (5 bases). Deletions cut 6 bases from V and 0 bases from J, with 14 bases between. Looked up from germline, CDR1 is SEHNR and CDR2 is FQNEAQ (reference sequence). The CDR3 is 16 residues long. The CDR3, as DNA: TGTGCCAGCAGTTCTCGACAGCATACAACTAATGAAAAACTGTTTTTT. Translating gives CASSSRQHTTNEKLFF.

J is TRBJ1-1 and V is TRBV29-1; 8 nucleotides line up with TRBD1. Germline CDR1 reads SQVTM; CDR2 reads ANQGSEA. Trimming took 2 bases from V and 7 from J; bases not matched to a gene: 9. This CDR3 comprises 14 residues. CDR3 protein: CSVETFRGQGEAFF. CDR3 coding DNA: TGCAGCGTTGAAACTTTCAGGGGGCAGGGTGAAGCTTTCTTT. The variable domain in full, completed from reference TRBV29-1 and TRBJ1-1, reads SAVISQKPSRDICQRGTSLTIQCQVDSQVTMMFWYRQQPGQSLTLIATANQGSEATYESGFVIDKFPISRPNLTFSTLTVSNMSPEDSSIYLCSVETFRGQGEAFFGQGTRLTVV.

The rearrangement links TRBV6-5 to TRBJ1-2, with unresolved D. Germline CDR1 reads MNHEY; CDR2 reads SVGAGI. CDR3 length: 14 residues. Trimming took 0 bases from V and 8 from J, leaving 13 bases between them. This chain's CDR3 is CASSYSPRSAGYTF. Here the CDR3 DNA reads TGTGCCAGCAGTTACTCACCCCGGTCGGCCGGCTACACCTTC.

This clonotype was picked up many times. This rearrangement joins TRBV4-1 to TRBJ2-7, with TRBD1 identical over 8 bases. V lost 4 bases, J lost 2 bases, and 7 bases stayed unmatched. The CDR3 is 15 amino acids. Germline CDR1 and CDR2: MGHRA and YSYEKL. DNA for the CDR3: TGCGCCAGCAGCCTTGGACGACAGGGGCCCTACGAGCAGTACTTC. As protein: CASSLGRQGPYEQYF.

V gene TRBV4-2 combines with J gene TRBJ1-2; D remains ambiguous. The CDR3 length is 14 residues. Germline lookup yields CDR1 LGHNA and CDR2 YNFKEQ. V was shortened by 1 base and J by 2 bases, with 8 bases between the two germline ends. DNA for the CDR3: TGTGCCAGCAGCCAAGCCGAGTTGAACTATGGCTACACCTTC. Translation gives CASSQAELNYGYTF.

The V call is TRBV3-1, the J call TRBJ2-7; 7 bases align to TRBD1. V lost 8 bases to trimming and J lost 4 bases; unmatched junction nucleotides: 8. From germline, CDR1 is LGHDT and CDR2 YNNKEL (reference sequence). The CDR3 loop spans 13 amino acids. In DNA form, the CDR3 reads TGTGCCAGCCGAGGGACAGTTTCTTACGAGCAGTACTTC. It specifies CASRGTVSYEQYF.

There are many counts of this clonotype. The chain carries TRBV5-1 and TRBJ1-2; 7 bases line up with TRBD1. From germline, CDR1 is SGHRS and CDR2 YFSETQ. V shed 4 bases and J 4 bases; nucleotides not matched to a gene: 7. The CDR3 totals 14 residues. The CDR3 is CASSQGTESYGYTF. The CDR3 DNA follows: TGCGCCAGCAGCCAAGGGACAGAGAGCTATGGCTACACCTTC.

The chain combines TRBV7-2 with TRBJ2-7, with 7 bases aligning to TRBD1. This CDR3 comprises 13 residues. Germline loops: CDR1 SGHTA, CDR2 FQGNSA. The J segment lost 2 bases and the V segment lost 6 bases, leaving 4 bases of the junction unmatched. In DNA form, the CDR3 reads TGTGCCAGCAGATCCGGACAGGCCTACGAGCAGTACTTC. Translating it yields CASRSGQAYEQYF.

V is TRBV30 and J is TRBJ2-4, with D perhaps TRBD2 (6 bases). The CDR3 totals 15 residues. Germline-derived CDR1 and CDR2 are GTSNPN and SVGIG (reference sequence). V lost 2 bases and J lost 6, with 17 bases in between. This CDR3 is CAWSPGGRQGNIQYF. The CDR3 coding sequence is TGTGCCTGGAGTCCCGGAGGGAGGCAGGGAAACATTCAGTACTTC.

This clonotype was picked up a small number of times. This chain links TRBV7-9 with TRBJ2-1; 7 positions match TRBD1. Germline CDR1 SEHNR, CDR2 FQNEAQ (reference sequence). The CDR3 has 15 residues. The J segment lost 7 bases and the V segment lost 7 bases, leaving 13 bases of the junction unmatched. CDR3: CASTTRDSEKNEQFF. The CDR3 DNA reads TGTGCCAGCACCACCCGGGACAGTGAGAAGAATGAGCAGTTCTTC.

The V gene is TRBV6-5, the J gene TRBJ2-1; 11 nucleotides align to TRBD2. Germline lookup yields CDR1 MNHEY and CDR2 SVGAGI. V trimming: 5 bases; J trimming: 5 bases; junction bases outside the gene matches: 5. The CDR3 totals 15 residues. CDR3 in amino acids: CASSRTSGRNNEQFF. Here the CDR3 DNA reads TGTGCCAGCAGTCGAACTAGCGGGAGAAACAATGAGCAGTTCTTC.

A few counts support this clonotype. The rearrangement joins TRBV29-1 to TRBJ1-4, with D perhaps TRBD1 (5 bases). V was trimmed by 5 bases and J by 4 bases, leaving 17 bases between them. The CDR3 runs to 15 residues. CDR1 and CDR2 from the germline V gene are SQVTM and ANQGSEA. The CDR3, as DNA: TGCAGCGTTCGAAGCTTTGAAGGGGTTAATGAAAAACTGTTTTTT. It yields the protein CSVRSFEGVNEKLFF.

This clonotype turned up a few times. The chain's CDR3 is CASIRAGGAYEQYF. The CDR3, as DNA: TGTGCCAGCATACGAGCGGGAGGGGCCTACGAGCAGTACTTC. The gene calls are TRBV11-2 and TRBJ2-7; TRBD2 aligns across 10 bases. The CDR3 is 14 residues long. Trimming at V came to 7 bases and at J to 2 bases, leaving 5 bases not matched to a gene. Germline V gene data show CDR1 as SGHAT and CDR2 as FQNNGV.